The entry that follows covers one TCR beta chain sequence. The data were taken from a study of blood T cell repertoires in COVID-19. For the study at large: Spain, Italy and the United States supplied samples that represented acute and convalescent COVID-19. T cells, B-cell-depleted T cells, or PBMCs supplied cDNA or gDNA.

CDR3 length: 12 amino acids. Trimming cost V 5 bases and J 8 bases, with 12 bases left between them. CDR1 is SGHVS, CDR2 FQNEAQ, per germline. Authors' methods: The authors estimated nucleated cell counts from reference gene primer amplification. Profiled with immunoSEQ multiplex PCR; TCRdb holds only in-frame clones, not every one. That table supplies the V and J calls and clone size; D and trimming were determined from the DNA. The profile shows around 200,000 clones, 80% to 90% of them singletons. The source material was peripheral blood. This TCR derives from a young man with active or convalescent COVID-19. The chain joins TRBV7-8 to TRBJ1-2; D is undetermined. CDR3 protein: CASSANAVGYTF. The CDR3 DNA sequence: TGTGCCAGCAGCGCAAACGCGGTCGGCTACACCTTC.